This entry describes one T cell receptor (beta chain). Antigen: not known. From its re-call of the 5' RACE reads, TCRdb lists each CDR3 protein once, without DNA. The data include roughly 120,000 distinct CDR3 sequences; the top ten clones carry roughly 12%. This record belongs to a study of monozygotic twins with inflammatory bowel disease. Findings and limits, study-wide: Support for any single strong IBD-associated signal or clonotype was not found.

The germline CDR1 and CDR2 sequences are SNHLY and FYNNEI. The CDR3 spans 14 residues. The sequencing sample was made of blood. The chain couples TRBV2 to TRBJ2-6; the TRBD2 assignment by TCRdb is unverifiable without DNA. The sequence was obtained from a human donor with ulcerative colitis or Crohn's disease, or a healthy co-twin of an affected twin (not recorded which). The CDR3 reads CASLALTGANVLTF.